Presented here are 21 T cell receptor beta chains from one specimen sequenced in a study of EBV T-cell therapy then PD-1 blockade in nasopharyngeal carcinoma (dated by TCRdb to the early 2020s). Their antigens remain unidentified. Reading the label with the study, this specimen's time point is: 266 days after commencement of treatment, after nivolumab therapy. Taken with the paper, the label for treatment or condition translates to: AdE1-LMPpoly-expanded autologous EBV-specific T-cell therapy followed by anti-PD-1 nivolumab. The method behind the library was the immunoSEQ multiplex PCR assay. Held by TCRdb, this immuneACCESS table contains in-frame sequences only and omits some clones. Under half of the omission traces to an unresolved V gene where checked; the cause of the rest is unknown. Within this sample are over 20,000 clones, with around 80% of them counted one time only. The ten largest clones add up to 25% to 40% of the sample.

Specimen: CD8+ T cells from blood, collected around day 270 from a patient whose treatment included autologous EBV-specific T cells and nivolumab. These receptors all come from a man between 35 and 55 years old with nasopharyngeal carcinoma.

This chain connects TRBV4-3 to TRBJ2-3; the D is unclear. Germline V lookup: CDR1 LGHNA, CDR2 YSLEER. The CDR3 is 14 amino acids. V was cut by 4 bases and J by 2 bases, with 10 bases left in between. The CDR3 DNA follows: TGCGCCAGCAGCCTCTATACACCCACAGATACGCAGTATTTT. Translating it yields CASSLYTPTDTQYF.

This sequence joins TRBV5-4 and TRBJ2-3; no firm D call. Germline V gives CDR1 SGHNT, CDR2 YYREEE (reference sequence). This CDR3 contains 15 residues. V lost 3 bases and J lost 0, with 11 bases in between. The CDR3 sequence: CASSSDPDSTDTQYF. CDR3 in DNA: TGTGCCAGCAGCTCGGACCCTGATAGCACAGATACGCAGTATTTT.

The chain employs TRBV2 and TRBJ2-1; D is undetermined. The ends were cut back, 6 bases at V and 0 bases at J, with 9 bases in the middle. The CDR3 loop spans 14 amino acids. The germline V gene encodes CDR1 SNHLY and CDR2 FYNNEI. The CDR3 region has the DNA TGTGCCAGCAGGGGCCTGAGCTCCTACAATGAGCAGTTCTTC. It encodes CASRGLSSYNEQFF.

The V and J genes are TRBV4-1 and TRBJ1-6, with a tentative D call TRBD1 (6 bases). CDR1 is MGHRA, CDR2 YSYEKL, per germline. Trimming took off 1 base at V and 7 bases at J, with 17 bases between the two ends. The CDR3 is made up of 17 amino acids. CDR3 nucleotide sequence: TGCGCCAGCAGCCAAGGTTCGGGGGCCATCGGGAATTCACCCCTCCACTTT. Its protein is CASSQGSGAIGNSPLHF.

V gene TRBV5-1 combines with J gene TRBJ2-7, with 12 bases matching TRBD1. The V and J ends lost 3 bases and 7 bases, in that order; junction bases with no gene match: 8. CDR3 length equals 15 residues. Germline CDR1 SGHRS, CDR2 YFSETQ. The CDR3: CASSSPGQGAREQYF. The CDR3 region has the DNA TGCGCCAGCAGCTCTCCGGGACAGGGGGCGAGGGAGCAGTACTTC.

V gene TRBV2 combines with J gene TRBJ1-5; 7 bases match TRBD1. The CDR3 consists of 17 residues. After removal of 4 bases from V and 2 bases from J, the junction contained 11 bases not matched to a gene. Germline values: CDR1 SNHLY, CDR2 FYNNEI. DNA of the CDR3: TGTGCCAGCAGTGGGGCCAGGGGGGTCGTTGGCAATCAGCCCCAGCATTTT. Translating it yields CASSGARGVVGNQPQHF.

The V gene is TRBV28, the J gene TRBJ1-1; D unclear. CDR1 and CDR2 from the germline V gene are MDHEN and SYDVKM. Trimming removed 3 bases from V and 1 base from J, with 6 bases in between. The CDR3 is 13 amino acids. CDR3 region: CASSFRQNTEAFF. Written as DNA, the CDR3 is TGTGCCAGCAGTTTTCGCCAGAACACTGAAGCTTTCTTT.

The rearrangement joins TRBV11-3 to TRBJ2-5; either TRBD1 or TRBD2 may supply D (5 bases each). Germline CDR1 SGHNT, CDR2 YENEEA. This CDR3 spans 14 amino acids. Trimming pared 1 base from V and 2 bases from J, leaving 8 bases between. The CDR3 sequence is CASSLGGGQETQYF. CDR3 coding DNA: TGTGCCAGCAGCTTAGGTGGGGGTCAAGAGACCCAGTACTTC.

The rearrangement links TRBV27 to TRBJ2-3; 7 nucleotides align to TRBD2. V lost 7 bases to trimming and J lost 3 bases; unmatched junction nucleotides: 13. Germline lookup yields CDR1 MNHEY and CDR2 SMNVEV (reference sequence). The CDR3 length is 16 residues. CDR3 sequence reads: CASKPAAGRGTDTQYF. The CDR3 coding sequence is TGTGCCAGCAAACCGGCGGCAGGGAGGGGAACAGATACGCAGTATTTT.

The chain links TRBV6-5 to TRBJ1-2, with D tentatively TRBD1 (6 bases). The CDR3 is 12 amino acids. Germline assignment: CDR1 MNHEY and CDR2 SVGAGI. V lost 7 bases and J lost 5, with 11 bases in between. The CDR3 spells CASNREWYGYTF. The CDR3 DNA sequence: TGTGCCAGCAACAGGGAGTGGTATGGCTACACCTTC.

V and J are TRBV6-2 or TRBV6-3 and TRBJ1-3; no reliable D call. The V and J ends lost 4 bases and 8 bases respectively, with 12 bases between them. Per germline, CDR1 MNHEY and CDR2 SVGEGT. This CDR3 has 13 residues. The CDR3, as DNA: TGTGCCAGCAGTTTATTCCTCCGAGACACCATATATTTT. It codes for CASSLFLRDTIYF.

The V gene is TRBV24-1, the J gene TRBJ2-1, with D unresolved. V was cut by 5 bases and J by 7 bases, with 11 bases left in between. CDR1 is KGHDR, CDR2 SFDVKD, per germline. CDR3 size: 13 residues. In nucleotides, the CDR3 is TGTGCCACCAGTGGACCTCCGACGAATGAGCAGTTCTTC. It translates to CATSGPPTNEQFF.

The chain couples TRBV9 to TRBJ1-6; 7 bases agree with TRBD1. The V gene end was trimmed by 3 bases and the J gene end by 8 bases; junction bases not matched to a gene: 11. Germline loops: CDR1 SGDLS, CDR2 YYNGEE. The CDR3 is made up of 16 amino acids. DNA of the CDR3: TGTGCCAGCAGCGCACGACGGACAGGCGGTGATTCACCCCTCCACTTT. This codes for CASSARRTGGDSPLHF.

The chain has TRBV6-5 and TRBJ1-2; no reliable D call. The length of the CDR3 is 15 residues. Deletions cut 0 bases from V and 7 bases from J, with 15 bases between. Looked up from germline, CDR1 is MNHEY and CDR2 is SVGAGI. CDR3: CASSYSMWIGGGYTF. For the CDR3, the DNA is TGTGCCAGCAGTTACTCAATGTGGATCGGTGGTGGCTACACCTTC.

This clone was seen more than once but under ten times. The DNA of the CDR3 is TGTGCCAGCAGCTTTGGCGGGGCGCAGTATTTT. Its translation is CASSFGGAQYF. The J gene is TRBJ2-3, the V gene TRBV5-6, with D perhaps TRBD2 (6 bases). From germline, CDR1 is SGHDT and CDR2 YYEEEE. V dropped 2 bases and J dropped 10 bases, with 8 bases sitting between them. The CDR3 extends over 11 amino acids.

The rearrangement links TRBV2 to TRBJ2-7; unclear D gene. This CDR3 spans 15 amino acids. V shed 7 bases and J shed 0 bases, with 16 bases lying between them. Germline V CDR1 and CDR2: SNHLY, FYNNEI. This CDR3 reads CASIAPVTSSYEQYF. The CDR3 nucleotides read TGTGCCAGCATTGCTCCGGTGACCTCCTCCTACGAGCAGTACTTC.

V usage is TRBV7-6 and J usage is TRBJ1-1; 7 bases fit TRBD1. The CDR3 totals 14 residues. V gave up 1 base and J gave up 4 bases; unmatched junction bases: 3. From germline, CDR1 is SGHVS and CDR2 FNYEAQ. As DNA, the CDR3 is TGTGCCAGCAGCTTAGGAGGGGGCACCACTGAAGCTTTCTTT. Encoded protein: CASSLGGGTTEAFF.

This chain connects TRBV27 to TRBJ1-2; D is perhaps TRBD1 (6 bases). Trimming left V 6 bases short and J 3 bases short, with 17 bases between. The CDR3 runs to 15 residues. Germline values: CDR1 MNHEY, CDR2 SMNVEV (reference sequence). DNA for the CDR3: TGTGCCAGCAGGCTAATGCAGGGGTCATACTATGGCTACACCTTC. Translated: CASRLMQGSYYGYTF.

The chain has TRBV6-1 and TRBJ2-7, with 7 bases matching TRBD1. This CDR3 is built from 14 residues. Germline trimming cut 6 bases from V and 5 bases from J; bases unmatched to any gene: 10. Germline V gives CDR1 MNHNS, CDR2 SASEGT. The CDR3 DNA is TGTGCCAGCAGCCCCGACAGGGTCGTAAACGAGCAGTACTTC. This encodes CASSPDRVVNEQYF.

The J gene is TRBJ2-1, the V gene TRBV6-1; TRBD1 aligns across 11 bases. Germline loops: CDR1 MNHNS, CDR2 SASEGT. The J segment lost 6 bases and the V segment lost 1 base, leaving 2 bases of the junction unmatched. The CDR3 totals 15 residues. In DNA, the CDR3 is TGTGCCAGCAGTGAAGAGGGGACAGGGGGCAATGAGCAGTTCTTC. Protein: CASSEEGTGGNEQFF.

The rearrangement uses TRBV6-4 and TRBJ2-6; 8 bases map to TRBD2. V gave up 0 bases and J gave up 2 bases; unmatched junction bases: 18. This CDR3 has 22 residues. CDR1 and CDR2 from the germline V gene are MRHNA and SNTAGT. CDR3 sequence: CASSDSRASGVRGAPGANVLTF. The CDR3 DNA reads as TGTGCCAGCAGTGACTCCCGCGCGTCCGGTGTGCGGGGGGCCCCTGGGGCCAACGTCCTGACTTTC.